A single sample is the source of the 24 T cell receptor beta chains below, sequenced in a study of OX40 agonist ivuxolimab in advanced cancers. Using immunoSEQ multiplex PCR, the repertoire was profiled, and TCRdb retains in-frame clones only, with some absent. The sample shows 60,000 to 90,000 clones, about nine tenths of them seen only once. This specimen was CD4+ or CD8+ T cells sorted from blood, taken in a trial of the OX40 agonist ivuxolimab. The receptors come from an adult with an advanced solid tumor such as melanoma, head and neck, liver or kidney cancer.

This chain's CDR3 is CASSSRQGYKRAFF. The CDR3 bases are TGTGCCAGCAGCTCGAGACAGGGATATAAACGAGCTTTCTTT. The chain carries TRBV11-2 and TRBJ1-1, with 7 bases fitting TRBD1. J was trimmed by 10 bases and V by 4 bases; bases with no gene match: 12. Germline CDR1 is SGHAT and CDR2 is FQNNGV. The CDR3 totals 14 residues.

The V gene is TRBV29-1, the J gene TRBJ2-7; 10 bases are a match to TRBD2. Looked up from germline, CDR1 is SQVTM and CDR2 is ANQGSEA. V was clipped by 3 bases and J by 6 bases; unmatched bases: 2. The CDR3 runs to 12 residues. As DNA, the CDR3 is TGCAGCGTTGAGGCTAGCGGGAGCGAGCAGTACTTC. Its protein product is CSVEASGSEQYF.

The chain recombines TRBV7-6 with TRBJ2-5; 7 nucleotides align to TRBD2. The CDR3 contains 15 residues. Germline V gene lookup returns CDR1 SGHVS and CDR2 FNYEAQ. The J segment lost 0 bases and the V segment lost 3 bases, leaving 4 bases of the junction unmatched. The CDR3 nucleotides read TGTGCCAGCAGCTTGGGGGGAGGGGACCAAGAGACCCAGTACTTC. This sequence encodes CASSLGGGDQETQYF. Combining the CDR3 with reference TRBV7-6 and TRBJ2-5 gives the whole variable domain GAGVSQSPRYKVTKRGQDVALRCDPISGHVSLYWYRQALGQGPEFLTYFNYEAQQDKSGLPNDRFSAERPEGSISTLTIQRTEQRDSAMYRCASSLGGGDQETQYFGPGTRLLVL.

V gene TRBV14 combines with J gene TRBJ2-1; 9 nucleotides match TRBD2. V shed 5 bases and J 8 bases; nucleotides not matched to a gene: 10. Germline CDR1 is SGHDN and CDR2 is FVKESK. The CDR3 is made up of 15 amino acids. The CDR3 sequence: CASSTRGGGAHEQFF. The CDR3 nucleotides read TGTGCCAGCAGCACCCGGGGCGGGGGGGCCCATGAGCAGTTCTTC. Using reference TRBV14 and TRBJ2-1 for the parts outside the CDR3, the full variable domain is EAGVTQFPSHSVIEKGQTVTLRCDPISGHDNLYWYRRVMGKEIKFLLHFVKESKQDESGMPNNRFLAERTGGTYSTLKVQPAELEDSGVYFCASSTRGGGAHEQFFGPGTRLTVL.

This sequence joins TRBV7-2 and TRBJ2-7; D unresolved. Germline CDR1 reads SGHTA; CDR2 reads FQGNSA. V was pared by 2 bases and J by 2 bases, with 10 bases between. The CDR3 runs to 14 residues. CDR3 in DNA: TGTGCCAGCAGCTTATCCCAGTCGGCCTACGAGCAGTACTTC. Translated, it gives CASSLSQSAYEQYF.

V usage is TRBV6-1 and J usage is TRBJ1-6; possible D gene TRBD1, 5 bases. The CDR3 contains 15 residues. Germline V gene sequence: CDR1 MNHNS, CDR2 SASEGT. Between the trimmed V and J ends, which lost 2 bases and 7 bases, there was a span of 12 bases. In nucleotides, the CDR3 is TGTGCCAGCAGTGAATGGAGGGCAGGGAATTCACCCCTCCACTTT. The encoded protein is CASSEWRAGNSPLHF.

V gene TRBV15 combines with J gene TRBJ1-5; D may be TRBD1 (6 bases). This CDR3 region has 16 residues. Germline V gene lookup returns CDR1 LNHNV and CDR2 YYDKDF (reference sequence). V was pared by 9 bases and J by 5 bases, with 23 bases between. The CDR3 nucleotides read TGTGCCACGGTATCAGGGGAAGGAGGTGGCGATCAGCCCCAGCATTTT. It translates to CATVSGEGGGDQPQHF.

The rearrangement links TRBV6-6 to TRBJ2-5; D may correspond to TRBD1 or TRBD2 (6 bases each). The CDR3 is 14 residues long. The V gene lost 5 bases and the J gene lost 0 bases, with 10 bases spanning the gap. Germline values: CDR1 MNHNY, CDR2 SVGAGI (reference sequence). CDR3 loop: CASSRGENQETQYF. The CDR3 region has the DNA TGTGCCAGCAGTAGGGGGGAAAACCAAGAGACCCAGTACTTC.

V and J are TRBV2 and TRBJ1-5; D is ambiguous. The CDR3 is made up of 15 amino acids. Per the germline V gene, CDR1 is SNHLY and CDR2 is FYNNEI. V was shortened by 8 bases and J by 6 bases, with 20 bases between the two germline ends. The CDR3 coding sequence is TGTGCCAGCGTGGGAGCCCCCCGGGAGGCTCAGCCCCAGCATTTT. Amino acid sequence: CASVGAPREAQPQHF.

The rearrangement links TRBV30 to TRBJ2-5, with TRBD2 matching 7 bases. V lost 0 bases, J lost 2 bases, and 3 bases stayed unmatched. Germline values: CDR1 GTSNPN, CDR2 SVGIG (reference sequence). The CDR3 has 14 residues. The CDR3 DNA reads TGTGCCTGGAGTGTCGGGGGAGGGCAAGAGACCCAGTACTTC. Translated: CAWSVGGGQETQYF.

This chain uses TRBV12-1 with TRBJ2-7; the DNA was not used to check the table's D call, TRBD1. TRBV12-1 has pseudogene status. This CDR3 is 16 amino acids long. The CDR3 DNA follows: TGTGCCAGCAGTCCACCCGGGACAAAGAATAAATACGAGCAGTACTTC. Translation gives CASSPPGTKNKYEQYF.

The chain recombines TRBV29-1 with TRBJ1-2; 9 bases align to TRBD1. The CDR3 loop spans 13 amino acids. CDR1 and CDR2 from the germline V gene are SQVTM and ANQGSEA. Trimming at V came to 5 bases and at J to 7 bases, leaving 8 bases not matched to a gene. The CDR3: CSVQGQGTAGYTF. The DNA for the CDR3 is TGCAGCGTTCAGGGACAGGGTACTGCTGGCTACACCTTC.

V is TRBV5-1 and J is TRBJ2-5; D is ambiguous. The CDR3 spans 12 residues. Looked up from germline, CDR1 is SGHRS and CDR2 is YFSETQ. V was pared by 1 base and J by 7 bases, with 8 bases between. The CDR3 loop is CASSLNERTQYF. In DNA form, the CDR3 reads TGCGCCAGCAGCTTGAACGAGCGGACCCAGTACTTC.

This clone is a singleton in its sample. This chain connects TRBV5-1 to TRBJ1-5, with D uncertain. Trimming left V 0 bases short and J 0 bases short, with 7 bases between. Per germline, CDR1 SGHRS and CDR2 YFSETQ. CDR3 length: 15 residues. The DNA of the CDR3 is TGCGCCAGCAGCTTGGATCCTCATAGCAATCAGCCCCAGCATTTT. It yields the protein CASSLDPHSNQPQHF.

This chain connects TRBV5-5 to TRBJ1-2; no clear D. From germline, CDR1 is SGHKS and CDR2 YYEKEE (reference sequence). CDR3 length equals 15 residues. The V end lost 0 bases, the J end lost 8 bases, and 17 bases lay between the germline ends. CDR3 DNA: TGTGCCAGCAGCTTGGAAGGGAAACCCCTCGGGGGCTACACCTTC. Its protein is CASSLEGKPLGGYTF.

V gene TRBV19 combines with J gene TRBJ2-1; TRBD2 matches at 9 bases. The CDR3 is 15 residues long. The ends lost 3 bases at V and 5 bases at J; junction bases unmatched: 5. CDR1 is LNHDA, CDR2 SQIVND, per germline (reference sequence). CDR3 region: CASSILGLANNEQFF. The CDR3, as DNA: TGTGCCAGTAGTATTTTGGGACTAGCTAACAATGAGCAGTTCTTC.

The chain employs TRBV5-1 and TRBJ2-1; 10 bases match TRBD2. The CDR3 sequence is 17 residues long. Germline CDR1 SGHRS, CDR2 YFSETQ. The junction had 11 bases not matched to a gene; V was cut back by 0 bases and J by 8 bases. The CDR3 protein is CASSLEVAGGGVDEQFF. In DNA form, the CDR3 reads TGCGCCAGCAGCTTGGAAGTAGCGGGGGGCGGGGTCGATGAGCAGTTCTTC.

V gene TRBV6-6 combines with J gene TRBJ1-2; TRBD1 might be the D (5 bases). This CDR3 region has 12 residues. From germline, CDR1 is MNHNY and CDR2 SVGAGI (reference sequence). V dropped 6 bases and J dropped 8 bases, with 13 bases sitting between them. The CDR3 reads CASRTGGDGYTF. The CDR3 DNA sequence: TGTGCCAGCAGAACAGGTGGCGACGGCTACACCTTC.

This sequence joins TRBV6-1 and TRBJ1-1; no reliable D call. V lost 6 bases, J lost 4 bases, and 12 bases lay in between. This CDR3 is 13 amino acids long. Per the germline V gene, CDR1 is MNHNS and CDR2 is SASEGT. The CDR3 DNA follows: TGTGCCAGCAGGTTAATGGGCCCCACTGAAGCTTTCTTT. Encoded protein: CASRLMGPTEAFF.

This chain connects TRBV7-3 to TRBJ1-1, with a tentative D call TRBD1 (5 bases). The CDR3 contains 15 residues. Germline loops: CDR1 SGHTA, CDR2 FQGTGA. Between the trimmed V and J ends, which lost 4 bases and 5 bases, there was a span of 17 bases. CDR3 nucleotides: TGTGCCAGCAGCTCCTCTAGGGGAGGGAAAACTGAAGCTTTCTTT. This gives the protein CASSSSRGGKTEAFF.

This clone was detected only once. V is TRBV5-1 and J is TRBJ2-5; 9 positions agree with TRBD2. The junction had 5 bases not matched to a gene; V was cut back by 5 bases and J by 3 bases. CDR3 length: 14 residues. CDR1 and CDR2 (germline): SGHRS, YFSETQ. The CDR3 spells CASRDSGGEETQYF. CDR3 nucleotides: TGCGCCAGCAGGGATAGCGGGGGTGAAGAGACCCAGTACTTC.

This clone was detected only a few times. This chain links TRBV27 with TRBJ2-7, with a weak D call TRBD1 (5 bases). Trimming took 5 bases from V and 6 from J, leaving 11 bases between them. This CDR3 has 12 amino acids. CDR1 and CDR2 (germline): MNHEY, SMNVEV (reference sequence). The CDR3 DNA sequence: TGTGCCAGCAGTCGTACCGACAGCGAGCAGTACTTC. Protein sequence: CASSRTDSEQYF.

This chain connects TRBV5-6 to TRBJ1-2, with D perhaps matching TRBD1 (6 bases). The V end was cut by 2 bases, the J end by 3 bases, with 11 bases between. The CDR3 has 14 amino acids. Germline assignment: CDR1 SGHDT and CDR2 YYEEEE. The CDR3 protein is CASSLQGSDYGYTF. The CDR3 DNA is TGTGCCAGCAGCTTACAGGGTTCCGACTATGGCTACACCTTC.

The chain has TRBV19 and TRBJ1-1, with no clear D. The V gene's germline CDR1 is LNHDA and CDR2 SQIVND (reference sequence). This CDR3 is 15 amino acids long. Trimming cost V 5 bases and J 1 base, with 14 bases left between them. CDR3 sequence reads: CASSLLREGNTEAFF. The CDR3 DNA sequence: TGTGCCAGTAGTCTGTTAAGGGAGGGGAACACTGAAGCTTTCTTT.